The clone carrying this T cell receptor beta chain was seen repeatedly, ten times or more. With 0 bases removed from V and 6 bases from J, the gap between germline ends came to 9 bases. In germline, CDR1 is SGHDT, CDR2 YYEEEE. The CDR3 sequence is 13 residues long. This record belongs to a study of T cells in Graves' hyperthyroidism and ophthalmopathy. The cohort's ophthalmopathy patients, a group with duration under 3 months, had a Clinical Activity Score of at least 3 and a NOSPECS grade of at least 4. Patients were excluded because of uncontrolled infection, other autoimmune disease, pregnancy or lactation. The source material, RNA transcripts, was used to amplify TCR beta CDR3 regions. The HTBI primer set drove a first-round RT-PCR of the TCR CDR3. TCRdb analysed the multiplex PCR reads with MiXCR anew, one entry per CDR3 protein. The sample yields roughly 240,000 distinct CDR3 sequences, approximately 16% seen once.

The genes are TRBV5-6 and TRBJ1-1; a possible D gene is TRBD1 (5 bases). The specimen sequenced was blood. This sequence was found in a woman between 18 and 29 years old with Graves' ophthalmopathy. This CDR3 is CASSLDGGPEAFF. CDR3 coding DNA: TGTGCCAGCAGCTTGGACGGGGGACCTGAAGCTTTCTTT.